This entry lists 20 T cell receptor beta chains sequenced from one sample in a study of T-cell memory formation after mild COVID-19 (dated by TCRdb to the early 2020s). The library was generated by 5' RACE. The run used an Illumina NovaSeq 6000. TCRdb trimmed public reads at Q25 via fastp, called clones via MiXCR and kept in-frame beta chains. Entries are consolidated by CDR3 protein sequence, retaining the most common genes and DNA. The sample has about 110,000 distinct CDR3 sequences on record, over 15% of them singletons. The ten largest clones add up to approximately 28% of the sample. The sequencing input was PBMCs or a T cell subset sorted from them (not recorded which). Every receptor here comes from an adult woman who had mild COVID-19 (a few samples of this study predate the infection). The sample titles of this study are shuffled in the database, so cell type and time point are left out; the donor was told from shared clones.

Many counts were recorded for this clonotype. V usage is TRBV3-1 and J usage is TRBJ2-2; 7 bases map to TRBD1. The CDR3 is 16 amino acids. The ends lost 2 bases at V and 0 bases at J; junction bases unmatched: 3. Germline values: CDR1 LGHDT, CDR2 YNNKEL (reference sequence). CDR3 DNA sequence: TGTGCCAGCAGCCAAAGGGACAGCACGAACACCGGGGAGCTGTTTTTT. Its protein is CASSQRDSTNTGELFF.

This clonotype was counted at least ten times. V gene TRBV7-8 combines with J gene TRBJ2-3; no reliable D call. Germline CDR1 SGHVS, CDR2 FQNEAQ. Trimming pared 5 bases from V and 1 base from J, leaving 4 bases between. This CDR3 has 12 residues. Here the CDR3 DNA reads TGTGCCAGCAGCCTTCGCACAGATACGCAGTATTTT. It is translated as CASSLRTDTQYF. Full variable domain (missing parts from reference TRBV7-8 and TRBJ2-3): GAGVSQSPRYKVAKRGQDVALRCDPISGHVSLFWYQQALGQGPEFLTYFQNEAQLDKSGLPSDRFFAERPEGSVSTLKIQRTQQEDSAVYLCASSLRTDTQYFGPGTRLTVL.

This clonotype was counted only a few times. The rearrangement links TRBV4-3 to TRBJ2-7; D is perhaps TRBD1 (6 bases). This CDR3 region has 16 residues. CDR1 and CDR2 (germline): LGHNA, YSLEER. V was clipped by 0 bases and J by 1 base, with 13 bases between them. Here the CDR3 reads CASSQESGTQSYEQYF. CDR3 DNA: TGCGCCAGCAGCCAAGAATCGGGGACACAATCCTACGAGCAGTACTTC.

This clonotype was counted only a few times. J is TRBJ2-1 and V is TRBV7-9, with no clear D. V was trimmed by 1 base and J by 8 bases, leaving 15 bases between them. The CDR3 extends over 15 amino acids. The germline CDR1 and CDR2 sequences are SEHNR and FQNEAQ (reference sequence). The CDR3 region is CASSLGTSDRDEQFF. The DNA of the CDR3 is TGTGCCAGCAGCTTAGGAACTTCCGACCGCGATGAGCAGTTCTTC.

A few counts support this clonotype. The chain carries TRBV12-3 or TRBV12-4 and TRBJ2-7; maybe TRBD1 (6 bases). V lost 5 bases, J lost 3 bases, and 14 bases lay in between. The CDR3 loop spans 14 amino acids. The CDR3 is CASSTGSSFYEQYF. The CDR3 DNA is TGTGCCAGCAGTACAGGGTCATCGTTCTACGAGCAGTACTTC.

This sequence joins TRBV29-1 and TRBJ1-1, with D uncertain. Trimming took off 6 bases at V and 3 bases at J, with 5 bases between the two ends. This CDR3 is 10 amino acids long. Looked up from germline, CDR1 is SQVTM and CDR2 is ANQGSEA. The CDR3 spells CSVFYTEAFF. In nucleotides, the CDR3 is TGCAGCGTCTTCTACACTGAAGCTTTCTTT.

This rearrangement joins TRBV18 to TRBJ2-7; TRBD2 matches 8 bases. Germline V gene sequence: CDR1 KGHSH, CDR2 LQKENI. This CDR3 comprises 15 residues. After removal of 3 bases from V and 0 bases from J, the junction contained 4 bases not matched to a gene. The CDR3 is CASSPFGTSSYEQYF. The DNA of the CDR3 is TGTGCCAGCTCACCCTTCGGGACTAGCTCCTACGAGCAGTACTTC.

V usage is TRBV12-3 or TRBV12-4 and J usage is TRBJ2-7, with TRBD1 as a possible D gene (6 bases). This CDR3 contains 14 residues. V was shortened by 5 bases and J by 3 bases, with 14 bases between the two germline ends. Written as DNA, the CDR3 is TGTGCCAGCAGTCCGCCGGACAGTAACTACGAGCAGTACTTC. This gives the protein CASSPPDSNYEQYF.

The chain combines TRBV5-3 with TRBJ2-7; the D is unclear. TRBV5-3 is designated an ORF whose function remains uncertain. Between the trimmed V and J ends, which lost 0 bases and 3 bases, there was a span of 16 bases. The CDR3 extends over 16 amino acids. The CDR3 bases are TGTGCCAGAAGCTTGGGTTTGGGCCCCGACGACTACGAGCAGTACTTC. Its translation is CARSLGLGPDDYEQYF.

The gene calls are TRBV20-1 and TRBJ2-7; no reliable D call. Germline V gene lookup returns CDR1 DFQATT and CDR2 SNEGSKA (reference sequence). Trimming left V 1 base short and J 3 bases short, with 13 bases between. CDR3 size: 14 residues. The CDR3 reads CSARALGGFYEQYF. The DNA of the CDR3 is TGCAGTGCTAGAGCTCTTGGCGGTTTCTACGAGCAGTACTTC.

In its sample, this clonotype was seen a few times. A read error may produce the germline difference seen at one junction end. The rearrangement uses TRBV2 and TRBJ1-2; tentatively, D is TRBD1 (6 bases). Per germline, CDR1 SNHLY and CDR2 FYNNEI. The CDR3 has 14 amino acids. The CDR3 DNA reads as TGTGCCAGCAGTGAGACAGGCCCCCCTCTCGTCGGCTACTTC. Translated, it gives CASSETGPPLVGYF.

Only a few counts were recorded for this clonotype. The CDR3 DNA follows: TGTGCCTGGAGTGTCGGGGCGGCGAACACTGAAGCTTTCTTT. This translates into CAWSVGAANTEAFF. The chain recombines TRBV30 with TRBJ1-1; possibly TRBD1 for D (5 bases). There are 14 residues in the CDR3. Trimming removed 0 bases from V and 1 base from J, with 9 bases in between. The germline V gene encodes CDR1 GTSNPN and CDR2 SVGIG (reference sequence).

In its sample, this clonotype was seen a few times. The V call is TRBV21-1, the J call TRBJ2-1; whether TRBD2, the table's D call, matches the DNA was not checked. TRBV21-1 is an annotated pseudogene. CDR3 length equals 15 residues. The CDR3 nucleotides read TGTGCCAGCAGCAAATTCAAGCCGAGGGACAATGAGCAGTTCTTC. This gives the protein CASSKFKPRDNEQFF.

Comment on this clonotype: Relative to the germline gene, one junction end is altered; a read error may explain this. CDR3 sequence (DNA): TGCGCCAGCAGCCACCAAACGACAGGATCGAATTCACCCCTCCATTTT. Residues: CASSHQTTGSNSPLHF. The chain combines TRBV4-1 with TRBJ1-6; possibly TRBD1 for D (6 bases). This CDR3 is 16 amino acids long. Germline CDR1 MGHRA, CDR2 YSYEKL.

V gene TRBV9 combines with J gene TRBJ2-1; 8 nucleotides line up with TRBD1. CDR1 and CDR2 (germline): SGDLS, YYNGEE. This CDR3 spans 14 amino acids. After removal of 2 bases from V and 7 bases from J, the junction contained 5 bases not matched to a gene. The CDR3 DNA is TGTGCCAGCAGCGTTGATGACAGGGGTAATGAGCAGTTCTTC. Residues: CASSVDDRGNEQFF.

V gene TRBV7-3 combines with J gene TRBJ2-1, with a tentative D call TRBD1 (6 bases). The germline V gene encodes CDR1 SGHTA and CDR2 FQGTGA. V lost 2 bases and J lost 5, with 7 bases in between. This CDR3 has 13 amino acids. This chain's CDR3 is CASSLGQNNEQFF. The CDR3 bases are TGTGCCAGCAGCTTAGGACAGAACAATGAGCAGTTCTTC.

The chain employs TRBV6-5 and TRBJ2-5, with 8 bases aligning to TRBD1. The germline V gene encodes CDR1 MNHEY and CDR2 SVGAGI. The CDR3 has 13 amino acids. V lost 6 bases, J lost 3 bases, and 3 bases stayed unmatched. The CDR3 region is CASRSGGEETQYF. The CDR3 nucleotides read TGTGCCAGCAGGTCAGGGGGCGAAGAGACCCAGTACTTC.

This clonotype has only a few counts. The chain uses TRBV14 and TRBJ2-2; D not resolved. V lost 1 base and J 3 bases, leaving 6 bases between the germline ends. CDR3 length: 14 residues. The germline V gene has CDR1 SGHDN and CDR2 FVKESK. In DNA, the CDR3 is TGTGCCAGCAGCCAAGGCAGATACACCGGGGAGCTGTTTTTT. Its protein is CASSQGRYTGELFF.

This clonotype was detected a few times. CDR3 in amino acids: CASSPTAGTGKNIQYF. The CDR3 DNA follows: TGTGCCAGCAGCCCAACTGCCGGGACAGGGAAAAACATTCAGTACTTC. The rearrangement links TRBV7-8 to TRBJ2-4; TRBD1 aligns across 9 bases. J was trimmed by 4 bases and V by 5 bases; bases with no gene match: 9. The CDR3 runs to 16 residues. CDR1 is SGHVS, CDR2 FQNEAQ, per germline.

This clonotype has more than one count but fewer than ten. The rearrangement joins TRBV4-2 to TRBJ1-4, with D unclear. Trimming took 5 bases from V and 8 from J, leaving 6 bases between them. Germline assignment: CDR1 LGHNA and CDR2 YNFKEQ. The CDR3 contains 11 residues. The CDR3 reads CASSMYEKLFF. CDR3 DNA: TGTGCCAGCAGCATGTACGAAAAACTGTTTTTT.